The 27 T cell receptor beta chains presented below share a single source sample, sequenced in a study of blood T cell repertoires in COVID-19. TCRdb keeps only in-frame clones here, not all; method: immunoSEQ multiplex PCR. The sample holds 100,000 to 150,000 clones; 75% to 85% are singletons and the top ten take more than 3%. Sequenced sample: peripheral blood. The receptors here all came from a woman between 50 and 59 years old with acute or convalescent COVID-19.

This chain connects TRBV6-5 to TRBJ1-1; TRBD1 aligns across 7 bases. Unmatched junction bases numbered 5, after V lost 6 bases and J lost 1 base. The CDR3 length is 14 residues. The germline gives CDR1 MNHEY, CDR2 SVGAGI. CDR3 amino acids: CASSRNRGNTEAFF. DNA for the CDR3: TGTGCCAGCAGCAGAAACAGGGGGAACACTGAAGCTTTCTTT.

The count of this clone is one. The chain carries TRBV6-6 and TRBJ2-3; no reliable D call. CDR1 and CDR2 (germline): MNHNY, SVGAGI (reference sequence). V lost 2 bases and J lost 0, with 3 bases in between. The CDR3 runs to 13 residues. This CDR3 reads CASSYPSTDTQYF. The DNA of the CDR3 is TGTGCCAGCAGTTACCCTAGCACAGATACGCAGTATTTT.

The chain joins TRBV19 to TRBJ2-1; TRBD2 matches 13 bases. The V and J ends lost 5 bases and 2 bases, in that order; junction bases with no gene match: 3. The CDR3 totals 16 residues. Germline loops: CDR1 LNHDA, CDR2 SQIVND (reference sequence). The CDR3 here is CASSGTSGTAYNEQFF. The DNA of the CDR3 is TGTGCCAGTAGTGGGACTAGCGGGACCGCCTACAATGAGCAGTTCTTC.

The genes are TRBV6-5 and TRBJ1-1; TRBD1 aligns across 8 bases. Germline CDR1 MNHEY, CDR2 SVGAGI. The CDR3 length is 13 residues. After removal of 6 bases from V and 1 base from J, the junction contained 1 base not matched to a gene. DNA of the CDR3: TGTGCCAGCAGGGACAGGGCGAACACTGAAGCTTTCTTT. Protein sequence: CASRDRANTEAFF.

The CDR3 here is CASSLNYYEQYF. CDR3 DNA sequence: TGTGCCAGCAGTTTGAACTATTACGAGCAGTACTTC. The chain links TRBV28 to TRBJ2-7; unclear D gene. Deletions cut 3 bases from V and 4 bases from J, with 7 bases between. Germline V gene data show CDR1 as MDHEN and CDR2 as SYDVKM. The CDR3 is made up of 12 amino acids.

This chain uses TRBV5-6 with TRBJ2-5, with D possibly matching TRBD2 (6 bases). The CDR3 loop spans 15 amino acids. V gave up 1 base and J gave up 0 bases, with 10 bases separating them. From germline, CDR1 is SGHDT and CDR2 YYEEEE. CDR3 sequence reads: CASSLRTSHQETQYF. CDR3 coding DNA: TGTGCCAGCAGCTTGAGAACTAGCCACCAAGAGACCCAGTACTTC.

This chain uses TRBV28 with TRBJ2-5, with 7 bases that match TRBD2. This CDR3 spans 15 amino acids. The V gene end was trimmed by 6 bases and the J gene end by 7 bases; junction bases not matched to a gene: 14. Germline CDR1 is MDHEN and CDR2 is SYDVKM. The CDR3 here is CASSVAGVLSGTQYF. DNA of the CDR3: TGTGCCAGCAGCGTGGCGGGAGTCCTAAGTGGGACCCAGTACTTC. Supplemented by reference TRBV28 and TRBJ2-5, the full variable domain reads DVKVTQSSRYLVKRTGEKVFLECVQDMDHENMFWYRQDPGLGLRLIYFSYDVKMKEKGDIPEGYSVSREKKERFSLILESASTNQTSMYLCASSVAGVLSGTQYFGPGTRLLVL.

This clone was seen once. The rearrangement links TRBV6-5 to TRBJ2-6; D gene ambiguous. Germline CDR1 is MNHEY and CDR2 is SVGAGI. The germline V and J ends were trimmed by 0 bases and 1 base, with 7 bases remaining between them. The CDR3 sequence is 16 residues long. The CDR3 nucleotides are TGTGCCAGCAGTTACTCATTCCCATCTGGGGCCAACGTCCTGACTTTC. Protein product: CASSYSFPSGANVLTF.

The genes are TRBV19 and TRBJ2-3, with 8 nucleotides matching TRBD2. Germline CDR1 and CDR2: LNHDA and SQIVND (reference sequence). V shed 5 bases, J shed 5 bases, and the junction held 9 bases outside the gene matches. The CDR3 extends over 15 amino acids. The CDR3 loop reads CASSPSFLAGDTQYF. The CDR3 DNA follows: TGTGCCAGTAGTCCGTCATTCCTAGCGGGAGATACGCAGTATTTT.

This clone was observed once. The chain combines TRBV6-5 with TRBJ1-5, with TRBD1 matching over 8 bases. Germline CDR1 MNHEY, CDR2 SVGAGI. J lost 2 bases, V lost 5 bases, and 2 bases had no gene match. CDR3 length: 14 residues. The CDR3 region has the DNA TGTGCCAGCAGTCCGGGACAGGGCAATCAGCCCCAGCATTTT. This sequence encodes CASSPGQGNQPQHF.

The rearrangement joins TRBV29-1 to TRBJ2-7, with 7 bases identical to TRBD1. This CDR3 is built from 12 residues. Trimming removed 7 bases from V and 3 bases from J; junction bases left unmatched: 6. Germline V gene data show CDR1 as SQVTM and CDR2 as ANQGSEA. The CDR3 DNA is TGCAGCGCAGGGGACAGCCTCTACGAGCAGTACTTC. This sequence encodes CSAGDSLYEQYF.

V and J are TRBV6-5 and TRBJ1-4, with D maybe TRBD1 (6 bases). Deletions cut 1 base from V and 8 bases from J, with 17 bases between. This CDR3 comprises 16 residues. Per germline, CDR1 MNHEY and CDR2 SVGAGI. DNA of the CDR3: TGTGCCAGCAGTTACTGGGCACAGGGACGTGAGGAAAAACTGTTTTTT. It codes for CASSYWAQGREEKLFF.

J is TRBJ1-3 and V is TRBV28; the D gene is possibly TRBD1 (6 bases). The CDR3 loop spans 14 amino acids. V shed 7 bases and J shed 3 bases, with 13 bases lying between them. Germline V CDR1 and CDR2: MDHEN, SYDVKM. CDR3 loop: CASTWTVDGNTIYF. CDR3 in DNA: TGTGCCAGCACCTGGACAGTAGATGGAAACACCATATATTTT. Drawing the rest from reference TRBV28 and TRBJ1-3, the complete variable domain is DVKVTQSSRYLVKRTGEKVFLECVQDMDHENMFWYRQDPGLGLRLIYFSYDVKMKEKGDIPEGYSVSREKKERFSLILESASTNQTSMYLCASTWTVDGNTIYFGEGSWLTVV.

This chain connects TRBV5-8 to TRBJ1-5; D might be TRBD1 (6 bases). Germline V gene data show CDR1 as SGHTS and CDR2 as YDEGEE. The length of the CDR3 is 13 residues. Trimming pared 2 bases from V and 5 bases from J, leaving 8 bases between. The CDR3 DNA reads as TGTGCCAGCAGCTTCCAGGGGTATCAGCCCCAGCATTTT. This sequence encodes CASSFQGYQPQHF.

V is TRBV15 and J is TRBJ2-1; D is perhaps TRBD1 (5 bases). Germline-derived CDR1 and CDR2 are LNHNV and YYDKDF (reference sequence). The CDR3 length is 16 residues. V was trimmed by 0 bases and J by 4 bases, leaving 13 bases between them. The CDR3 nucleotides are TGTGCCACCAGCAGAGATGAGTTGACAGATTACAATGAGCAGTTCTTC. This encodes CATSRDELTDYNEQFF.

The V call is TRBV5-5, the J call TRBJ1-1; 9 nucleotides match TRBD1. This CDR3 has 14 amino acids. V was clipped by 5 bases and J by 4 bases; unmatched bases: 6. CDR1 and CDR2 from the germline V gene are SGHKS and YYEKEE (reference sequence). In nucleotides, the CDR3 is TGTGCCAGCAGTGTACAGGGGGCCAGCACTGAAGCTTTCTTT. This codes for CASSVQGASTEAFF.

CDR3 sequence (DNA): TGTGCCAGCAGCCAAGGGGGCGCCACTGAAGCTTTCTTT. Translated, it gives CASSQGGATEAFF. The J gene is TRBJ1-1, the V gene TRBV3-1 (or the pseudogene TRBV3-2); D perhaps matches TRBD1 (5 bases). Germline CDR1 LGHDT, CDR2 YNNKEL (reference sequence). V was trimmed by 1 base and J by 4 bases, leaving 7 bases between them. This CDR3 spans 13 amino acids.

This clone was recorded once. The rearrangement joins TRBV28 to TRBJ1-5, with 7 bases identical to TRBD1. V gave up 4 bases and J gave up 7 bases; unmatched junction bases: 13. The CDR3 runs 16 residues. CDR1 and CDR2 (germline): MDHEN, SYDVKM. CDR3 DNA: TGTGCCAGCAGTTCGCTACCCTTGACAGGGAACCAGCCCCAGCATTTT. It is translated as CASSSLPLTGNQPQHF.

This clone appeared once. The chain employs TRBV5-4 and TRBJ1-2, with D unclear. Trimming cost V 4 bases and J 1 base, with 14 bases left between them. This CDR3 is 15 amino acids long. Per germline, CDR1 SGHNT and CDR2 YYREEE (reference sequence). CDR3 residues: CASSQGGGINYGYTF. CDR3 in DNA: TGTGCCAGCAGCCAAGGCGGCGGTATTAACTATGGCTACACCTTC.

This rearrangement joins TRBV11-1 to TRBJ1-1; maybe TRBD1 (5 bases). The germline V gene encodes CDR1 SGHAT and CDR2 FQDESV (reference sequence). The CDR3 spans 14 residues. V was pared by 4 bases and J by 3 bases, with 12 bases between. The CDR3 coding sequence is TGTGCCAGCAGCTCCGGGTTAGGGGACACTGAAGCTTTCTTT. It specifies CASSSGLGDTEAFF.

Written as DNA, the CDR3 is TGTGCCAGCAACAGGGGAGGAGAAAAACTGTTTTTT. Translating gives CASNRGGEKLFF. The V call is TRBV2, the J call TRBJ1-4, with 7 bases identical to TRBD1. The CDR3 is made up of 12 amino acids. With 7 bases clipped from V and 8 bases from J, the junction kept 4 bases outside the gene matches. CDR1 and CDR2 from the germline V gene are SNHLY and FYNNEI.

The chain uses TRBV27 and TRBJ1-1, with 7 bases identical to TRBD1. Germline lookup yields CDR1 MNHEY and CDR2 SMNVEV (reference sequence). This CDR3 comprises 15 residues. J lost 4 bases, V lost 3 bases, and 8 bases had no gene match. The CDR3 DNA reads as TGTGCCAGCAGTTTTTCCGACAGGGACGCCACTGAAGCTTTCTTT. Residues: CASSFSDRDATEAFF.

The chain joins TRBV7-9 to TRBJ2-1; 7 bases fit TRBD1. The junction had 8 bases not matched to a gene; V was cut back by 4 bases and J by 2 bases. The CDR3 is 16 amino acids. Germline-derived CDR1 and CDR2 are SEHNR and FQNEAQ (reference sequence). The CDR3 region is CASSYQQGMAYNEQFF. CDR3 DNA: TGTGCCAGCAGCTATCAACAGGGGATGGCCTACAATGAGCAGTTCTTC.

The chain recombines TRBV5-4 with TRBJ2-7; unclear D gene. In germline, CDR1 is SGHNT, CDR2 YYREEE (reference sequence). The CDR3 is made up of 13 amino acids. Trimming removed 5 bases at V and 2 bases at J, with 11 bases between. DNA of the CDR3: TGTGCCAGCAGTAGAGGCGGTGCCTACGAGCAGTACTTC. Protein product: CASSRGGAYEQYF.

This sequence joins TRBV9 and TRBJ1-3, with D possibly TRBD1 on 6 matching bases. Germline V CDR1 and CDR2: SGDLS, YYNGEE. Trimming took 3 bases from V and 6 from J, leaving 19 bases between them. The CDR3 runs to 16 residues. For the CDR3, the DNA is TGTGCCAGCAGCGCCCAGGGGTGGGCAGGGGAAAACACCATATATTTT. Translated: CASSAQGWAGENTIYF.

V gene TRBV2 combines with J gene TRBJ2-3; TRBD1 agrees at 8 bases. The CDR3 is made up of 16 amino acids. Germline trimming cut 1 base from V and 5 bases from J; bases unmatched to any gene: 8. The germline V gene has CDR1 SNHLY and CDR2 FYNNEI. The CDR3 protein is CASSEGSRGQIDTQYF. CDR3 nucleotide sequence: TGTGCCAGCAGTGAAGGGTCCAGGGGGCAGATAGATACGCAGTATTTT.

The V call is TRBV28, the J call TRBJ1-2; D might be TRBD1 (6 bases). Germline-derived CDR1 and CDR2 are MDHEN and SYDVKM. Trimming removed 1 base from V and 8 bases from J, with 14 bases in between. This CDR3 comprises 14 residues. CDR3 nucleotides: TGTGCCAGCAGTTTATTCGGGACAACGGGAGGCTACACCTTC. Residues: CASSLFGTTGGYTF.